This TCR beta chain was captured by sequencing in a study of identical twins. TCRdb independently ran MiXCR on the 5' RACE reads; one entry per CDR3 protein. Among about 530,000 distinct CDR3 sequences, about 16% were seen once, and the ten largest hold nearly 0.45%. The study's findings and limits: Models underestimated TCR alpha sharing (out-of-frame) in monozygotic twins. Not following the same donors, the study drew its conclusions from cross-sectional statistical analysis.

Per the germline V gene, CDR1 is LGHNT and CDR2 is FRNRAP. The length of the CDR3 is 16 residues. V lost 1 base, J lost 4 bases, and 7 bases stayed unmatched. This clonotype was detected only a few times. Its cognate antigen is unknown. This sample also belongs to another study, concerning yellow fever vaccine responses in identical twins.

The chain uses TRBV12-5 and TRBJ2-5; TRBD1 agrees at 9 bases. The origin of this receptor is a woman aged 18-29 years in good health. The sequencing input was CD4+ T cells sorted from blood. The CDR3 nucleotides read TGTGCTAGTGGTTTGGGACAGGGGGTCGATGGAGAGACCCAGTACTTC. This sequence encodes CASGLGQGVDGETQYF.